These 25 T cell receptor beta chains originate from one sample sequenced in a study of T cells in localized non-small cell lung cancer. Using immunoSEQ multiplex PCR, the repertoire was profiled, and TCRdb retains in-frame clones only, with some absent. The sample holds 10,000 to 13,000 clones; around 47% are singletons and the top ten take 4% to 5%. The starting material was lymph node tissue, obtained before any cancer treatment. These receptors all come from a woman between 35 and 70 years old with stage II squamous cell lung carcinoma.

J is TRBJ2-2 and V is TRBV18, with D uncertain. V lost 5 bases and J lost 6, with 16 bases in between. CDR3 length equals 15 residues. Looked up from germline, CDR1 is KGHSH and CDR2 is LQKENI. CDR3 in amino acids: CASSFRGARAGELFF. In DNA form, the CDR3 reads TGTGCCAGCTCATTCCGCGGCGCGCGCGCCGGGGAGCTGTTTTTT.

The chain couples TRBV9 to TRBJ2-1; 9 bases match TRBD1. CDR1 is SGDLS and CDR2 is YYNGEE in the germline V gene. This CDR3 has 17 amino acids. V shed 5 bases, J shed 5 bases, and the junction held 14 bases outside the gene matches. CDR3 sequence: CASSEGTGSRGHNEQFF. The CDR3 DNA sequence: TGTGCCAGCAGTGAAGGGACAGGGAGCAGGGGCCACAATGAGCAGTTCTTC. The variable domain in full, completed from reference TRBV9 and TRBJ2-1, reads DSGVTQTPKHLITATGQRVTLRCSPRSGDLSVYWYQQSLDQGLQFLIQYYNGEERAKGNILERFSAQQFPDLHSELNLSSLELGDSALYFCASSEGTGSRGHNEQFFGPGTRLTVL.

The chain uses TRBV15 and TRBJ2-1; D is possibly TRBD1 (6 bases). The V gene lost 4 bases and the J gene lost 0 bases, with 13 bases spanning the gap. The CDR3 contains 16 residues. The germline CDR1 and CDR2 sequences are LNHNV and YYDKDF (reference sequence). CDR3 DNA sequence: TGTGCCACCAGCACAGGGGCCCTAAGCTCCTACAATGAGCAGTTCTTC. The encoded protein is CATSTGALSSYNEQFF.

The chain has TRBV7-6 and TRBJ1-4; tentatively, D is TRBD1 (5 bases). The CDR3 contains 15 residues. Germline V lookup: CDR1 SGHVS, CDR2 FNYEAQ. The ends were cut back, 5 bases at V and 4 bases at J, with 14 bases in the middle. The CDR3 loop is CASSQSGQNNEKLFF. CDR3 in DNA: TGTGCCAGCAGCCAATCAGGGCAAAATAATGAAAAACTGTTTTTT.

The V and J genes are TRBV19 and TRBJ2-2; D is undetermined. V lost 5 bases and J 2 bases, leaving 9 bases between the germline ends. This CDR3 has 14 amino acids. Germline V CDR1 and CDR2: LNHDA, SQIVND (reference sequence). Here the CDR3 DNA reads TGTGCCAGTAGTTCAGGATACAACACCGGGGAGCTGTTTTTT. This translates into CASSSGYNTGELFF. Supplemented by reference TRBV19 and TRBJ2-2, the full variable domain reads DGGITQSPKYLFRKEGQNVTLSCEQNLNHDAMYWYRQDPGQGLRLIYYSQIVNDFQKGDIAEGYSVSREKKESFPLTVTSAQKNPTAFYLCASSSGYNTGELFFGEGSRLTVL.

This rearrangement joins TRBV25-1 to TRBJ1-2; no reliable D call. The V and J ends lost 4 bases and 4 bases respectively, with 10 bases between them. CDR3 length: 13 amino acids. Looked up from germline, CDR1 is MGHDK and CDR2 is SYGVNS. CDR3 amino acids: CASSASRSYGYTF. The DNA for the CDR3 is TGTGCCAGCAGTGCCTCGAGGAGCTATGGCTACACCTTC.

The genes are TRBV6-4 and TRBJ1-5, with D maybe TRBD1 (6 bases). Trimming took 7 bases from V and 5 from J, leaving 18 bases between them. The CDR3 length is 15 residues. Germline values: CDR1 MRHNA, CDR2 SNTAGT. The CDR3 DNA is TGTGCCAGCACCCCGACGGCAGGACAGCATCAGCCCCAGCATTTT. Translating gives CASTPTAGQHQPQHF.

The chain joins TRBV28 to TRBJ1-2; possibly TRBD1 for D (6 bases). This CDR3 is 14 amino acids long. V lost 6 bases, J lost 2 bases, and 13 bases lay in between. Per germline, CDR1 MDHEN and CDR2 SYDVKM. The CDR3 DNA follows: TGTGCCAGCAGCCCAGCGGGGGGCAACTATGGCTACACCTTC. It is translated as CASSPAGGNYGYTF.

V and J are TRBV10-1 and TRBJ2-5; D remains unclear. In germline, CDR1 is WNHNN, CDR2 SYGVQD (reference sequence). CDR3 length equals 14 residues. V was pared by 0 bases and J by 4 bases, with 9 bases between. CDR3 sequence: CASSESGRAETQYF. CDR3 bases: TGCGCCAGCAGTGAGTCAGGACGGGCAGAGACCCAGTACTTC.

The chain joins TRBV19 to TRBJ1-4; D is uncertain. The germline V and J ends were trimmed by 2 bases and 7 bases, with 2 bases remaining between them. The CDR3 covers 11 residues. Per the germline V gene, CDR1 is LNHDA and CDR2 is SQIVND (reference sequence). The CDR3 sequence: CASSISEKLFF. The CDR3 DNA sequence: TGTGCCAGTAGTATAAGTGAAAAACTGTTTTTT.

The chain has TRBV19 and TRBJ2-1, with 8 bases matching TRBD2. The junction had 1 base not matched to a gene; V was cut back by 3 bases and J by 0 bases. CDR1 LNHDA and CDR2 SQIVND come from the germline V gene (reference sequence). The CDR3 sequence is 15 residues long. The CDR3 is CASSISGSSYNEQFF. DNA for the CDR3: TGTGCCAGTAGTATCAGCGGGAGCTCCTACAATGAGCAGTTCTTC. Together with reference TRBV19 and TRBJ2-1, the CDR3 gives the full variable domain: DGGITQSPKYLFRKEGQNVTLSCEQNLNHDAMYWYRQDPGQGLRLIYYSQIVNDFQKGDIAEGYSVSREKKESFPLTVTSAQKNPTAFYLCASSISGSSYNEQFFGPGTRLTVL.

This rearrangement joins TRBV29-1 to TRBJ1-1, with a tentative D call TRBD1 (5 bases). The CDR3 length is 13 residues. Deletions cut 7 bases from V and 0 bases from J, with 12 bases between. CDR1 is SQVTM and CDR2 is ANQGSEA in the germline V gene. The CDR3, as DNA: TGCAGCGCTTTGGGGGGATTGAACACTGAAGCTTTCTTT. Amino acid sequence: CSALGGLNTEAFF.

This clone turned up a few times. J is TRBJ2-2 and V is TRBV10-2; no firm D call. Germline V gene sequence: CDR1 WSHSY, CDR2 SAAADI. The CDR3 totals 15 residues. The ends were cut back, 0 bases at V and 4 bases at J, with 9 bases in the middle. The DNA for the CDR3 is TGCGCCAGCAGTGAGTCGCTAGGGTTCACCGGGGAGCTGTTTTTT. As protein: CASSESLGFTGELFF.

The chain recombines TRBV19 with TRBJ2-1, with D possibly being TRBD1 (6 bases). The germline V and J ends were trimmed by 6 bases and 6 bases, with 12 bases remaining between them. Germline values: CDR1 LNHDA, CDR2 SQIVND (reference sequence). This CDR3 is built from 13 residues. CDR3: CASRIQGTNEQFF. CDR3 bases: TGTGCCAGTAGGATACAGGGTACCAATGAGCAGTTCTTC.

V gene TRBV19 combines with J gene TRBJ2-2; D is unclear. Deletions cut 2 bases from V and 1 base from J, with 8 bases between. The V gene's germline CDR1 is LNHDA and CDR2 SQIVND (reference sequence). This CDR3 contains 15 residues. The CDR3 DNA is TGTGCCAGTAGTATAAACGGCAGGAACACCGGGGAGCTGTTTTTT. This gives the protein CASSINGRNTGELFF.

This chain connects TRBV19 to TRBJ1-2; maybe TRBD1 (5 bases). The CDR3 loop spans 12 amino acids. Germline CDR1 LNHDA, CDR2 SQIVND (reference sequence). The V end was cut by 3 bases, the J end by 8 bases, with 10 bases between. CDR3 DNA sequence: TGTGCCAGTAGTATCGTTCAGGGCGGCTACACCTTC. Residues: CASSIVQGGYTF.

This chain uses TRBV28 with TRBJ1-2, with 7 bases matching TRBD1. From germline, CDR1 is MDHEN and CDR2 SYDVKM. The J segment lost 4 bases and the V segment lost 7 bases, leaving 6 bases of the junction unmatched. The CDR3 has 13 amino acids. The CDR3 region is CASTGGGLYGYTF. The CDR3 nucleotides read TGTGCCAGCACCGGAGGGGGCCTCTATGGCTACACCTTC.

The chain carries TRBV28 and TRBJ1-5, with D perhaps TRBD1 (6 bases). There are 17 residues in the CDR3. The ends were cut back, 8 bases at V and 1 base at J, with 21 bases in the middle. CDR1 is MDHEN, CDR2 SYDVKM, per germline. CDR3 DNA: TGTGCCAGCTTCCCGTCCAGGGGATTGTTCAGCAATCAGCCCCAGCATTTT. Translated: CASFPSRGLFSNQPQHF.

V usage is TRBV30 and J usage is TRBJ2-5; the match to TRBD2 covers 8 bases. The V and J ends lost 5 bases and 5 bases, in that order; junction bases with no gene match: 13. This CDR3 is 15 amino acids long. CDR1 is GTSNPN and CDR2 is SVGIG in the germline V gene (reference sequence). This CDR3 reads CAWEKLSGRRETQYF. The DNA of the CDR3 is TGTGCCTGGGAAAAACTGAGCGGGAGAAGGGAGACCCAGTACTTC.

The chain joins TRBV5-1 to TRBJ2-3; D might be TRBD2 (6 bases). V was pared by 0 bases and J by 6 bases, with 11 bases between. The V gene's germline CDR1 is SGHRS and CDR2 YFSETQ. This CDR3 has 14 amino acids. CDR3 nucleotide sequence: TGCGCCAGCAGCTTGGGCGGGGTACCGGATACGCAGTATTTT. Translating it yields CASSLGGVPDTQYF.

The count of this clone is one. The CDR3 reads CASSELTPQRSGEQYF. The CDR3 region has the DNA TGCGCCAGCAGTGAGCTCACTCCACAGAGATCTGGCGAGCAGTACTTC. The chain has TRBV10-2 and TRBJ2-7; no definite D call. V lost 2 bases and J 6 bases, leaving 20 bases between the germline ends. Looked up from germline, CDR1 is WSHSY and CDR2 is SAAADI. The CDR3 loop spans 16 amino acids.

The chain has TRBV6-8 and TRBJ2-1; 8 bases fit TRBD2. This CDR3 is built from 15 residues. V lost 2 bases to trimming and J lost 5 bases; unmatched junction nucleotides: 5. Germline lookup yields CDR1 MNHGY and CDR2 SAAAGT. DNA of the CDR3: TGTGCCAGCAGTTACGACGGGAGGGACGACAATGAGCAGTTCTTC. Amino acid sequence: CASSYDGRDDNEQFF.

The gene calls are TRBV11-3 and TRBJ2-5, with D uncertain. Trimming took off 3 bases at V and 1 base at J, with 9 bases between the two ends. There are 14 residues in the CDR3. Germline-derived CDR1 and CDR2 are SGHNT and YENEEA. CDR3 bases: TGTGCCAGCAGCTTGGCGACATCCCAAGAGACCCAGTACTTC. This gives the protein CASSLATSQETQYF.

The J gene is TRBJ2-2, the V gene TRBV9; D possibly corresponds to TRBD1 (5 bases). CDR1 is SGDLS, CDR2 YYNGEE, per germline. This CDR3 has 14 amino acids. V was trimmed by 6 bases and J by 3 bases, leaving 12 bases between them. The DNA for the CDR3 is TGTGCCAGCACGGCCTGGGGCGACACCGGGGAGCTGTTTTTT. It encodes CASTAWGDTGELFF.

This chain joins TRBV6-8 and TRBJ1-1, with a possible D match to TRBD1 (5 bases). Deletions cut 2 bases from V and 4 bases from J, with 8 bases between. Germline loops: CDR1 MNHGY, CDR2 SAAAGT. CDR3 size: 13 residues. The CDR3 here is CASSYRGSTEAFF. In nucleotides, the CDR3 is TGTGCCAGCAGTTACAGGGGTAGCACTGAAGCTTTCTTT.